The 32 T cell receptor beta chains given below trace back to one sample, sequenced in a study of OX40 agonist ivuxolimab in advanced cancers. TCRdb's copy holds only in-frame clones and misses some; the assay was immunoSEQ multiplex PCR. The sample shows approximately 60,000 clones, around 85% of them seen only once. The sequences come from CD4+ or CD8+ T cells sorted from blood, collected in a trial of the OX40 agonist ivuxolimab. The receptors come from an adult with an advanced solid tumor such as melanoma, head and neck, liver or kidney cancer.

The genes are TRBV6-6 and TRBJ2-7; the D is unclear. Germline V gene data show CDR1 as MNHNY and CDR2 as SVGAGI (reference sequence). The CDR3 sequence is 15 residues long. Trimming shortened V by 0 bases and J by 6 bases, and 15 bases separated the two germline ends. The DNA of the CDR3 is TGTGCCAGCAGTTACTCGAGAAGAATCCCAGGCGAGCAGTACTTC. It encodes CASSYSRRIPGEQYF.

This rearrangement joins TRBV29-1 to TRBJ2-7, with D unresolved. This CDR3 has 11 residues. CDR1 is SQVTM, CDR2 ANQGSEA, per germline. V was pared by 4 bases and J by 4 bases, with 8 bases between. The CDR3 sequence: CSVGQLYEQYF. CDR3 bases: TGCAGCGTTGGTCAGCTGTACGAGCAGTACTTC.

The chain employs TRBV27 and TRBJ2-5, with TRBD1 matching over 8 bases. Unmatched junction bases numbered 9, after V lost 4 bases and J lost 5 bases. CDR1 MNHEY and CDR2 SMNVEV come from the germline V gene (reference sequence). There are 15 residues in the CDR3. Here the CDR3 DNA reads TGTGCCAGCAGTTCCGGGACAGGAGGGGTTGAGACCCAGTACTTC. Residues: CASSSGTGGVETQYF.

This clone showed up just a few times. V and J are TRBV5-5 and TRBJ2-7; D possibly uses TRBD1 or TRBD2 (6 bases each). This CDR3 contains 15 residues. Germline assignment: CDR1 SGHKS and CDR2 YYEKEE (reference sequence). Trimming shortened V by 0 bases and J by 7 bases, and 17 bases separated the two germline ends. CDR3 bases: TGTGCCAGCAGCTTGGCCCCAGGGGAGGTGAGGGAGCAGTACTTC. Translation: CASSLAPGEVREQYF.

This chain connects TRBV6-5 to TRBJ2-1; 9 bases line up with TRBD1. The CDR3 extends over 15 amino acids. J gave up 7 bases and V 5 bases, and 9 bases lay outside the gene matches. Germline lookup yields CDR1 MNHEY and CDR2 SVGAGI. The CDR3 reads CASSQTGGAGNEQFF. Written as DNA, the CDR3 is TGTGCCAGCAGTCAAACAGGGGGCGCGGGGAATGAGCAGTTCTTC.

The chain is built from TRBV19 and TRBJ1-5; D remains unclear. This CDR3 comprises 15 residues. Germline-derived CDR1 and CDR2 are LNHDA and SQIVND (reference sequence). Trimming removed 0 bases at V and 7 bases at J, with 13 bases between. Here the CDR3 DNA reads TGTGCCAGTAGTATAGATGGGCTCCCCGGGCAGCCCCAGCATTTT. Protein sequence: CASSIDGLPGQPQHF.

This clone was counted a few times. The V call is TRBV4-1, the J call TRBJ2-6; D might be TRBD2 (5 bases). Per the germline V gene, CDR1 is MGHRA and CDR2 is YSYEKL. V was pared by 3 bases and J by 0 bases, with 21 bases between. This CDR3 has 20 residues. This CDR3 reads CASSQWSGSIGLSGANVLTF. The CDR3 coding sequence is TGCGCCAGCAGCCAGTGGTCCGGGTCGATTGGACTCTCTGGGGCCAACGTCCTGACTTTC.

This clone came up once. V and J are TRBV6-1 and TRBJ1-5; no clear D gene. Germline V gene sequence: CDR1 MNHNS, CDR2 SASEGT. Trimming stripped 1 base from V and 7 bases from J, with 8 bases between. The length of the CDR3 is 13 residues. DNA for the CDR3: TGTGCCAGCAGTGAAGGGGTCAGGCAGCCCCAGCATTTT. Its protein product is CASSEGVRQPQHF.

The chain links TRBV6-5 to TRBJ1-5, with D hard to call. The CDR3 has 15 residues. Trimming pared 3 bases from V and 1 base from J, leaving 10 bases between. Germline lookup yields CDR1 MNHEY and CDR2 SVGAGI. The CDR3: CASSYGPGSNQPQHF. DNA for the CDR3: TGTGCCAGCAGTTATGGGCCGGGGAGCAATCAGCCCCAGCATTTT.

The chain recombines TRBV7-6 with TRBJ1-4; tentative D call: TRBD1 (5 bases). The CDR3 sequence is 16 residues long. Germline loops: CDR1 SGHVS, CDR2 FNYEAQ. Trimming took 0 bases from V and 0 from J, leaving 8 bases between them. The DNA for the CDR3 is TGTGCCAGCAGCTTAGCGGGGGGGACAACTAATGAAAAACTGTTTTTT. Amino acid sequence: CASSLAGGTTNEKLFF.

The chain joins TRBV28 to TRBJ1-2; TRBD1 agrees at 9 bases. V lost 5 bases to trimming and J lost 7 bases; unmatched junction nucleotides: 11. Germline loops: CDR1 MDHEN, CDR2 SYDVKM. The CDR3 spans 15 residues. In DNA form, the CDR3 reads TGTGCCAGCAGTCCTGTGACAGGGGGAATGGGTGGCTACACCTTC. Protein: CASSPVTGGMGGYTF.

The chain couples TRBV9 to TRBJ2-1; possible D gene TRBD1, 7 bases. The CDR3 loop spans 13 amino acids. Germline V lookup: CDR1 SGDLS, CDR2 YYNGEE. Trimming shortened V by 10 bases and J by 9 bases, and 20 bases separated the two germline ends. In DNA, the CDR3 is TGTGCCGCGGGACAGTCTTATGAGGGTGAGCAGTTCTTC. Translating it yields CAAGQSYEGEQFF. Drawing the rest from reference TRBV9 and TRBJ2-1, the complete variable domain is DSGVTQTPKHLITATGQRVTLRCSPRSGDLSVYWYQQSLDQGLQFLIQYYNGEERAKGNILERFSAQQFPDLHSELNLSSLELGDSALYFCAAGQSYEGEQFFGPGTRLTVL.

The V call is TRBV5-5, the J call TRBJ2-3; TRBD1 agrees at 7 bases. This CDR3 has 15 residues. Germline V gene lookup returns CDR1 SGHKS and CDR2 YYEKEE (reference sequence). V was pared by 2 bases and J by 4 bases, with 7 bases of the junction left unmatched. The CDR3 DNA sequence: TGTGCCAGCAGCTTCGTACAGGGGAGCGCAGATACGCAGTATTTT. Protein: CASSFVQGSADTQYF.

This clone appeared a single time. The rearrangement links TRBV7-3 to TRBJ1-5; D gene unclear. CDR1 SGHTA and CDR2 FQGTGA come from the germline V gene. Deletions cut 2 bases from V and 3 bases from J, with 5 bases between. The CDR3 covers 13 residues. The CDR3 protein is CASSLGVNQPQHF. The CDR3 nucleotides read TGTGCCAGCAGCTTAGGGGTCAATCAGCCCCAGCATTTT.

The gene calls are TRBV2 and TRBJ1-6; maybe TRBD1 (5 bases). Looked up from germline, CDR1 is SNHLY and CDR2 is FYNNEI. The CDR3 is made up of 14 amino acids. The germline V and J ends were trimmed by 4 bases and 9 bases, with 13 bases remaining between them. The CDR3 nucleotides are TGTGCCAGCAGTGTCAGCGAAAGGGGTTCACCCCTCCACTTT. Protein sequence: CASSVSERGSPLHF.

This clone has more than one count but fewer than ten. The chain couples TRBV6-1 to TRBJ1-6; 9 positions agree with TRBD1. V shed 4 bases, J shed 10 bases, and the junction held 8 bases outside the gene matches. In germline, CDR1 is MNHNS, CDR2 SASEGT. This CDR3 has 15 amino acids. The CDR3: CASSVGTGRESPLHF. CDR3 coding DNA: TGTGCCAGCAGTGTGGGGACAGGGAGGGAGTCACCCCTCCACTTT.

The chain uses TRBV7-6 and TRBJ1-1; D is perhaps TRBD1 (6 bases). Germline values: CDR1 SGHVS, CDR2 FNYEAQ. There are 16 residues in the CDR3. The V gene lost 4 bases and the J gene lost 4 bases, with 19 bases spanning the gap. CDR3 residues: CASSSFSGAFGTEAFF. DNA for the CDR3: TGTGCCAGCAGCTCCTTTTCGGGGGCATTCGGCACTGAAGCTTTCTTT. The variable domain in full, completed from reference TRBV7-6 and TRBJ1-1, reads GAGVSQSPRYKVTKRGQDVALRCDPISGHVSLYWYRQALGQGPEFLTYFNYEAQQDKSGLPNDRFSAERPEGSISTLTIQRTEQRDSAMYRCASSSFSGAFGTEAFFGQGTRLTVV.

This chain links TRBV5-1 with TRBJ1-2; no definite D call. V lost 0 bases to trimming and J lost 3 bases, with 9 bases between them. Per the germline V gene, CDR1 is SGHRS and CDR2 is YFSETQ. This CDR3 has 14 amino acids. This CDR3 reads CASSLGRQDYGYTF. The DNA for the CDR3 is TGCGCCAGCAGCTTGGGGAGGCAGGACTATGGCTACACCTTC. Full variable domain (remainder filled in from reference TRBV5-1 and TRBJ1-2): KAGVTQTPRYLIKTRGQQVTLSCSPISGHRSVSWYQQTPGQGLQFLFEYFSETQRNKGNFPGRFSGRQFSNSRSEMNVSTLELGDSALYLCASSLGRQDYGYTFGSGTRLTVV.

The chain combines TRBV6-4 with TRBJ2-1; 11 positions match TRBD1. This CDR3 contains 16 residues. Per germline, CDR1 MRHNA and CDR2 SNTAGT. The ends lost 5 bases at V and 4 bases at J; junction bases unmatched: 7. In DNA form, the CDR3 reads TGTGCCAGCAGTAGAGGGACAGGGGGATATTACAATGAGCAGTTCTTC. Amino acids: CASSRGTGGYYNEQFF.

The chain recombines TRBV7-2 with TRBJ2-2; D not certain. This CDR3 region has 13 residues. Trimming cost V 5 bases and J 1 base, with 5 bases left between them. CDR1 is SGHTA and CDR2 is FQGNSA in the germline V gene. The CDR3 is CASSALNTGELFF. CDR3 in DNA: TGTGCCAGCAGCGCATTGAACACCGGGGAGCTGTTTTTT.

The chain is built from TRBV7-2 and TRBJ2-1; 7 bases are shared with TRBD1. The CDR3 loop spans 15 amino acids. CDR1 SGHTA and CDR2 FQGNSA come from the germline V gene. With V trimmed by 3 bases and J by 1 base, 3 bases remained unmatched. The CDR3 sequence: CASSLDRYSYNEQFF. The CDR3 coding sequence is TGTGCCAGCAGCTTGGACAGGTATTCCTACAATGAGCAGTTCTTC.

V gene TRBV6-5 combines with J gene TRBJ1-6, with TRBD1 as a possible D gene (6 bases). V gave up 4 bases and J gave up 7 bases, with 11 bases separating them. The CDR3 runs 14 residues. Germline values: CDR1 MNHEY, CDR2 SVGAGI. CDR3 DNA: TGTGCCAGCAGTTCCACAGGGACGAATTCACCCCTCCACTTT. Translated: CASSSTGTNSPLHF.

The CDR3 sequence is CASSPSSGANVLTF. As DNA, the CDR3 is TGTGCCAGCAGCCCCTCCTCTGGGGCCAACGTCCTGACTTTC. This chain connects TRBV6-5 to TRBJ2-6, with D uncertain. CDR1 is MNHEY and CDR2 is SVGAGI in the germline V gene. Between the trimmed V and J ends, which lost 6 bases and 0 bases, there was a span of 6 bases. The CDR3 is made up of 14 amino acids.

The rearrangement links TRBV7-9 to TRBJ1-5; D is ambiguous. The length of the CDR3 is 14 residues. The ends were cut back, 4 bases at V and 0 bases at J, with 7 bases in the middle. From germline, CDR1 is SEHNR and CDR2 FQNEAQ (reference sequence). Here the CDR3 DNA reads TGTGCCAGCAGCTCCGGTGATAGCAATCAGCCCCAGCATTTT. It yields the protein CASSSGDSNQPQHF.

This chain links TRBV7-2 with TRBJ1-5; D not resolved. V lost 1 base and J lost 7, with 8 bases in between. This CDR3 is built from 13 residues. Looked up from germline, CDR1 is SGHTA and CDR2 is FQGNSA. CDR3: CASSLVGPQPQHF. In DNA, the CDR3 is TGTGCCAGCAGCTTAGTAGGTCCCCAGCCCCAGCATTTT.

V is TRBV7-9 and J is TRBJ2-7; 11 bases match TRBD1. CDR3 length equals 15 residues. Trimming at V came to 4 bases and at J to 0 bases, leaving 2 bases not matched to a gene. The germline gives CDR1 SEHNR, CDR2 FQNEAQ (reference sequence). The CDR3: CASSSGTGGSYEQYF. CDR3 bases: TGTGCCAGCAGCTCCGGGACAGGGGGCTCCTACGAGCAGTACTTC.

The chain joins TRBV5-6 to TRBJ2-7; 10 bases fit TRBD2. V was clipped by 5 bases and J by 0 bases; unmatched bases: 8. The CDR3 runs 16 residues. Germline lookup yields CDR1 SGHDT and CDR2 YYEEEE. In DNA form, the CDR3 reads TGTGCCAGCAGTCGGATAGCGGGGGGCCCCTCCTACGAGCAGTACTTC. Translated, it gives CASSRIAGGPSYEQYF.

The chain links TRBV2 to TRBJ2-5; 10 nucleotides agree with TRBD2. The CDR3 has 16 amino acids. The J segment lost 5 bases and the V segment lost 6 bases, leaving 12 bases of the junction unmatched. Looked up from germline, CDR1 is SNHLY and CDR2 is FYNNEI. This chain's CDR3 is CASRRRSGGATETQYF. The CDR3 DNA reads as TGTGCCAGCAGGCGACGAAGCGGGGGGGCCACCGAGACCCAGTACTTC.

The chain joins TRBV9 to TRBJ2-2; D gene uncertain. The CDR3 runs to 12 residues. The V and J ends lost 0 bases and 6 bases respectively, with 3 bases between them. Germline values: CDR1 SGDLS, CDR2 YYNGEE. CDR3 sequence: CASSVGPGELFF. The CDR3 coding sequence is TGTGCCAGCAGCGTAGGCCCCGGGGAGCTGTTTTTT. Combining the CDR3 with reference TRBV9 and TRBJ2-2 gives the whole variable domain DSGVTQTPKHLITATGQRVTLRCSPRSGDLSVYWYQQSLDQGLQFLIQYYNGEERAKGNILERFSAQQFPDLHSELNLSSLELGDSALYFCASSVGPGELFFGEGSRLTVL.

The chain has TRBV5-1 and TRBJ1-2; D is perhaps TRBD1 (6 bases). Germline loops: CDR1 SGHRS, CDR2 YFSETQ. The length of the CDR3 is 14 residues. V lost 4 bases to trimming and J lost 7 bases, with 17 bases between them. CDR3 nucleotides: TGCGCCAGCAGCGTGGGGGGCCCGGAGGGTGGCTACACCTTC. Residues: CASSVGGPEGGYTF.

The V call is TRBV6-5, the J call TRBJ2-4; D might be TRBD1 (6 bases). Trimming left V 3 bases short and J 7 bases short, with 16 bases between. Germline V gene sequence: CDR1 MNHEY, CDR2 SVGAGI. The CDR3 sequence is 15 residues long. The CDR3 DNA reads TGTGCCAGCAGTTATTCTGGAGGTACAGGGAACATTCAGTACTTC. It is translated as CASSYSGGTGNIQYF.

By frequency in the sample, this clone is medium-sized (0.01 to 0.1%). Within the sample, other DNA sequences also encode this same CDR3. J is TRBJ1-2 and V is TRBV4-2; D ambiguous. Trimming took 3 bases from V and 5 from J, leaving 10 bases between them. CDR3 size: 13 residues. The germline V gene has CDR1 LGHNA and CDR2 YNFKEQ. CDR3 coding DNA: TGTGCCAGCAGCCAGGAGAGTCTGTATGGCTACACCTTC. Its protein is CASSQESLYGYTF.